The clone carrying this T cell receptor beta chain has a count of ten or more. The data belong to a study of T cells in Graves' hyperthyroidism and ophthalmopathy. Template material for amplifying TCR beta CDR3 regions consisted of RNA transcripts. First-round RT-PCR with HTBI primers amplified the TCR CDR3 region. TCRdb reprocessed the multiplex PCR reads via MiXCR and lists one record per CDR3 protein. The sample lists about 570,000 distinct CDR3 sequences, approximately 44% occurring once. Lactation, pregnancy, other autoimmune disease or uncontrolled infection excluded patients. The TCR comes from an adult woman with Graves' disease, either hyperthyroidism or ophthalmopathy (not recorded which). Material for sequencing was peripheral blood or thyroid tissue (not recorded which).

The CDR3 sequence is CASSPPGLAVYEQYF. CDR3 coding DNA: TGTGCCAGCAGCCCACCGGGACTAGCGGTCTACGAGCAGTACTTC. V gene TRBV3-1 combines with J gene TRBJ2-7, with TRBD2 identical over 11 bases. Trimming took 4 bases from V and 3 from J; bases not matched to a gene: 5. Germline CDR1 and CDR2: LGHDT and YNNKEL (reference sequence). CDR3 size: 15 residues.